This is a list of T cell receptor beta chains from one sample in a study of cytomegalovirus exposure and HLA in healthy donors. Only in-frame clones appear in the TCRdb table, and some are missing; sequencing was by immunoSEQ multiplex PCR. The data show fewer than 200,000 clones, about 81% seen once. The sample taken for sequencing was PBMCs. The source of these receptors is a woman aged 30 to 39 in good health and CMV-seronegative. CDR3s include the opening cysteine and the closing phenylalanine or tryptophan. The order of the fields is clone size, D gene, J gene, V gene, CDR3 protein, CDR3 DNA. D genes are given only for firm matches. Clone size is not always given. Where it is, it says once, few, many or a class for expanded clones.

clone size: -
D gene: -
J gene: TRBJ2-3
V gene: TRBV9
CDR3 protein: CASATTTDTQYF
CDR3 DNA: TGTGCCAGCGCTACTACCACAGATACGCAGTATTTT

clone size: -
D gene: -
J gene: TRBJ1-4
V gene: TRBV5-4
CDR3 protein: CASSLDRATNEKLFF
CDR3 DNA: TGTGCCAGCAGCTTGGATAGAGCAACTAATGAAAAACTGTTTTTT

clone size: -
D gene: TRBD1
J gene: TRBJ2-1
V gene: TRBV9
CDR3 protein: CASSVDRGSPYNEQFF
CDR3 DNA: TGTGCCAGCAGCGTGGACAGGGGGTCTCCCTACAATGAGCAGTTCTTC

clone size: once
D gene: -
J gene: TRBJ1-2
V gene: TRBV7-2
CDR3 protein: CASSPNEGYGYTF
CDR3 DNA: TGTGCCAGCAGCCCTAACGAGGGCTATGGCTACACCTTC

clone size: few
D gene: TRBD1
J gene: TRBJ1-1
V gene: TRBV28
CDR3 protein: CASSTTWTGAGEAFF
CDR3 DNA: TGTGCCAGCAGTACCACATGGACAGGGGCCGGTGAAGCTTTCTTT

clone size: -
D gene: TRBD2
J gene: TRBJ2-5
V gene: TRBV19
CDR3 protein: CASSSGGNQETQYF
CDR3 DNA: TGTGCCAGTAGTAGCGGGGGGAACCAAGAGACCCAGTACTTC

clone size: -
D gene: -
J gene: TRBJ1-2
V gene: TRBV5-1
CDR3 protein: CASSLGAADGGYTF
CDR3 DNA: TGCGCCAGCAGCTTAGGGGCGGCCGATGGGGGCTACACCTTC

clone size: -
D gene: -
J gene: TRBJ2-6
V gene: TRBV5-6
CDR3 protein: CASSEGHPGANVLTF
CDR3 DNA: TGTGCCAGCAGCGAGGGACACCCTGGGGCCAACGTCCTGACTTTC

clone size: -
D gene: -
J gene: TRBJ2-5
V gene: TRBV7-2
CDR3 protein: CASSFNPQVSQETQYF
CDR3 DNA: TGTGCCAGCAGCTTTAACCCCCAGGTTAGCCAAGAGACCCAGTACTTC

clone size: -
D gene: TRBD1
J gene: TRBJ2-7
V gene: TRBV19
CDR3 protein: CASSIRGTGRYEQYF
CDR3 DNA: TGTGCCAGTAGTATACGCGGGACAGGGCGCTACGAGCAGTACTTC

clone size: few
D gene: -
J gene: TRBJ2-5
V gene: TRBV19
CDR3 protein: CASSEEQGRKTQYF
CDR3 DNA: TGTGCCAGTAGTGAAGAACAGGGACGCAAGACCCAGTACTTC

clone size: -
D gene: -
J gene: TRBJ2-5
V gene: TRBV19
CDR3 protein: CASSIGGLAVQETQYF
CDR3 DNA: TGTGCCAGTAGTATAGGGGGGCTAGCGGTTCAAGAGACCCAGTACTTC

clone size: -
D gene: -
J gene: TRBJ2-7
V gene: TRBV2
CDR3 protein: CASSKTSYGNYEQYF
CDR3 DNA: TGTGCCAGCAGTAAAACTAGCTACGGCAACTACGAGCAGTACTTC

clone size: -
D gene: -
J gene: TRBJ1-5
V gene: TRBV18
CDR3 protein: CASSPGLGRGNQPQHF
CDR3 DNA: TGTGCCAGCTCACCGGGTCTAGGGAGAGGCAATCAGCCCCAGCATTTT

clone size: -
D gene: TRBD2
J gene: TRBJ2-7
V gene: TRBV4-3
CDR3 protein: CASSQDRGLAGPFYEQYF
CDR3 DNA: TGCGCCAGCAGCCAAGACAGAGGACTAGCGGGACCCTTCTACGAGCAGTACTTC

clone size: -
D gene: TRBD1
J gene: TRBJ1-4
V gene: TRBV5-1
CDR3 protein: CASSLGTGGTTNEKLFF
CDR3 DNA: TGCGCCAGCAGCTTGGGGACAGGGGGAACAACTAATGAAAAACTGTTTTTT

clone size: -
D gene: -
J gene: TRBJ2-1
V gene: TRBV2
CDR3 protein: CASSEMGTGTNEQFF
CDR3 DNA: TGTGCCAGCAGTGAAATGGGAACGGGAACGAATGAGCAGTTCTTC

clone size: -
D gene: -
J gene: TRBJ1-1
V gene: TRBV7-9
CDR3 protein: CSSSRQQGMNTEAFF
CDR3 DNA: TGTTCCAGCAGCCGCCAACAGGGTATGAACACTGAAGCTTTCTTT

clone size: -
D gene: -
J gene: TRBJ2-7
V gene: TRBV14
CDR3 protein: CASSQDPDSSYEQYF
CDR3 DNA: TGTGCCAGCAGCCAAGACCCCGACAGCTCCTACGAGCAGTACTTC

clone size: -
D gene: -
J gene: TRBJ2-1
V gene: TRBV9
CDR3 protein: CASSGPAGGNEQFF
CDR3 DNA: TGTGCCAGCAGCGGCCCTGCAGGGGGGAATGAGCAGTTCTTC

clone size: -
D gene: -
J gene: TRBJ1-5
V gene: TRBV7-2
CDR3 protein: CASSTTGTPQGPQHF
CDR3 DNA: TGTGCCAGCAGCACGACTGGGACACCCCAGGGGCCCCAGCATTTT

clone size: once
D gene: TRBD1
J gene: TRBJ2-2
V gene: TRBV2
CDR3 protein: CASRGTVSTGELFF
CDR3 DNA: TGTGCCAGCAGGGGGACAGTTAGCACCGGGGAGCTGTTTTTT

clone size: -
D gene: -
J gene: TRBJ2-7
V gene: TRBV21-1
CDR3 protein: CASSKRGTGPNSYEQYF
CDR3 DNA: TGTGCCAGCAGCAAACGAGGGACAGGACCCAATTCATACGAGCAGTACTTC

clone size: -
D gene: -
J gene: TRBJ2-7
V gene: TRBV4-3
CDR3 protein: CASSQDYHLGAYEQYF
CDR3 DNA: TGCGCCAGCAGCCAAGATTACCACCTAGGGGCCTACGAGCAGTACTTC

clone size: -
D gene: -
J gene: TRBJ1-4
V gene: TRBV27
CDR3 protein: CASSLFGQGDEKLFF
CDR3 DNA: TGTGCCAGCAGTTTGTTCGGGCAGGGTGATGAAAAACTGTTTTTT

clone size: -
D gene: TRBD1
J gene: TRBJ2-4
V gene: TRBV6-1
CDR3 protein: CASSKSGGNIQYF
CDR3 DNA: TGTGCCAGCAGTAAATCAGGGGGAAACATTCAGTACTTC